This T cell receptor (beta chain) was identified during a study of identifying expanded T cells in peripheral blood (dated by TCRdb to between 2019 and 2020). Looking at the study overall: Separate aliquots of the same genomic DNA pool were sequenced to produce technical replicates, and four replicates were compared in pairs. Study-wide findings and limitations: The authors expected that over much longer intervals, such as months to years, biological variance in healthy repertoires might increase even further. For all healthy donors, the variance in clone template counts between two-week samples rose significantly as total template count increased. Across all healthy-donor time intervals, the beta-binomial model significantly lowered both the number of clones called differentially abundant and the false-positive rate. The binomial model flagged around 1.2 differentially abundant clones between technical replicates but around 15 over around two weeks and roughly 20 over about four weeks.

Comments on this clone: Its antigen is unknown. Base qualities are not recorded, but no much larger clone differs from it by a single base.

From the cysteine through the phenylalanine, the CDR3 covers 16 amino acids. Only CDR3 DNA remains: 48 bases, in frame from the first base. V ends up 2 bases short and J 3 bases short, with an unmatched junction base count of 3. The germline V gene yields MNHEY for CDR1 and SVGAGI for CDR2. No immune events such as infections were documented for the healthy donors during the collection period. Blood repertoires from healthy donors were used as a training cohort for calibrating time-dependent variance in a beta-binomial model of differential abundance of T-cell clones. The training cohort comprised roughly ten healthy donors, 3 female and 7 male. Donor ages ranged from about 29 to 65 years, with an average of approximately 43 years. Obtained from a commercial supplier, whole blood was collected from each healthy donor at three time points set two to three weeks apart. Genomic DNA was extracted from unsorted whole blood for immunosequencing.

TCRbeta CDR3 regions were profiled with the immunoSEQ Assay using bias-controlled multiplex PCR amplification of genomic DNA. On the study's bioinformatics: To quantify the absolute abundance of each unique TCRbeta CDR3 region, the sequences were collapsed and filtered. Differential abundance was tested with two models: a binomial (Fisher-equivalent) model and a beta-binomial model that adds time-dependent variance fitted from healthy donors. Any clone with fewer than 5 combined templates was excluded, and a clone was called differentially abundant if its Benjamini-Hochberg FDR was below 0.01. Beta-binomial variance was modeled as a function of total template count across the two samples using the form v = (b*log(k)+a)^2. Drawn from immuneACCESS, this table holds only the in-frame rearrangements with V and J called that TCRdb kept. Clones are partly lost; checked studies trace under half to an unresolved V gene and leave the rest unexplained. The V and J calls and clone size are taken from that table; D and trimming were inferred from the DNA. Present in this sample are around 99,000 clones, about 88% of which were seen just once. In total, the top ten clones hold 6.5% to 9% of the sample.

The receptor's source is a person aged 18 to 75 in good health. Specimen: blood. The rearranged segments are TRBV6-5 and TRBJ1-3, with 11 bases matching TRBD1. The encoded CDR3 is CASSYGQGAFGNTIYF. The nucleotide sequence is TGTGCCAGCAGTTACGGACAGGGGGCTTTTGGAAACACCATATATTTT.